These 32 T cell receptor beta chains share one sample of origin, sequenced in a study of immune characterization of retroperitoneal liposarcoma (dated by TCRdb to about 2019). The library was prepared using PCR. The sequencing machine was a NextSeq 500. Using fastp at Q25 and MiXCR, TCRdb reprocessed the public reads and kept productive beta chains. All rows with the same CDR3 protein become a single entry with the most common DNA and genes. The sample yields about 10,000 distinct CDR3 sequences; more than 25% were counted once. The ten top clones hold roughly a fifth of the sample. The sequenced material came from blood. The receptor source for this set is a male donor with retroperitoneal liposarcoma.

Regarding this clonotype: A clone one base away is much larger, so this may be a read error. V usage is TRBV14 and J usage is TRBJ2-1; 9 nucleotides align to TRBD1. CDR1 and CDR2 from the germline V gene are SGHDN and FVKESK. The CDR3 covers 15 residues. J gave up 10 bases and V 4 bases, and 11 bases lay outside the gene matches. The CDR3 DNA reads TGTGCCAGCAGCCCTGCTGGACAGGGGACCTACGAGCAGTTCTTC. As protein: CASSPAGQGTYEQFF.

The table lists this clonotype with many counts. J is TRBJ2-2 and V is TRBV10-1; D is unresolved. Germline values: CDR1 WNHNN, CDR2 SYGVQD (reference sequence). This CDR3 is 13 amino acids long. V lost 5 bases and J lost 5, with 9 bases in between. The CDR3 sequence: CASSYSATGELFF. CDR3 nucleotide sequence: TGCGCCAGCAGTTATTCGGCTACCGGGGAGCTGTTTTTT.

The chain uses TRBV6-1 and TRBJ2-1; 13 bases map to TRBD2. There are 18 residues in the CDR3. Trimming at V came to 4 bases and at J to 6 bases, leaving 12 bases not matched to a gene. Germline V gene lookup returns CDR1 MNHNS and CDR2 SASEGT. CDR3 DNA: TGTGCCAGCAGTGGCGGAATACCGGGACTAGCGGGACTCAATGAGCAGTTCTTC. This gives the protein CASSGGIPGLAGLNEQFF.

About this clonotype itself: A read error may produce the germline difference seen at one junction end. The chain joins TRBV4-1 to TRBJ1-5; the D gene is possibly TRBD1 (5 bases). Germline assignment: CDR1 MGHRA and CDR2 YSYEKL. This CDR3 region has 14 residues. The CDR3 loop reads CASSQVQGYQPQHF. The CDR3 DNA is TGTGCCAGCAGCCAAGTTCAGGGTTATCAGCCCCAGCATTTT.

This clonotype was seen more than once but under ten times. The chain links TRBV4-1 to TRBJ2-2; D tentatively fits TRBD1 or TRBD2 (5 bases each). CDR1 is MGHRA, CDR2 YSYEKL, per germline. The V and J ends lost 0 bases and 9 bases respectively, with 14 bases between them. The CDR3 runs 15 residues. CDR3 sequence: CASSQDDSSSRELFF. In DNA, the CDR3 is TGCGCCAGCAGCCAAGACGACAGCTCTAGCCGGGAGCTGTTTTTT.

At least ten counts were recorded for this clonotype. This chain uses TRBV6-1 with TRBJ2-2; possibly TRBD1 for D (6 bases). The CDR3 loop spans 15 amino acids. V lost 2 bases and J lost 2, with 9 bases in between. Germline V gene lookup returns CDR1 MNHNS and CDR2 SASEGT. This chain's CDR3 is CASSEQGLNTGELFF. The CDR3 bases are TGTGCCAGCAGTGAACAGGGGCTAAACACCGGGGAGCTGTTTTTT.

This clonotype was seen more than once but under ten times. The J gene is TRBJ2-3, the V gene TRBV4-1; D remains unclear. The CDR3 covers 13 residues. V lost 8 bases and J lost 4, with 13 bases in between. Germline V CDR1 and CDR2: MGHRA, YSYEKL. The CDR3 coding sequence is TGCGCCAGCTCGCTGCTAGGTCCAGATACGCAGTATTTT. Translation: CASSLLGPDTQYF.

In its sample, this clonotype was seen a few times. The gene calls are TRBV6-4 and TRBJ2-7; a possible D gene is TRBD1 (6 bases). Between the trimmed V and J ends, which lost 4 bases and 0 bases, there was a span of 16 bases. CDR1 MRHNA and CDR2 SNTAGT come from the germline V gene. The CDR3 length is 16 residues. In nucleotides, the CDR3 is TGTGCCAGCAGTGTAACCGGGACAACGAGCTCCTACGAGCAGTACGTC. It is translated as CASSVTGTTSSYEQYV.

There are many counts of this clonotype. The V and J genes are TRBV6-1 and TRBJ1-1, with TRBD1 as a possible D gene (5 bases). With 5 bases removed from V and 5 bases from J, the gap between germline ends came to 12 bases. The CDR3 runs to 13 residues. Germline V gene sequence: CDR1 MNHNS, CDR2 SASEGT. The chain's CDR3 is CASSRTIVTEAFF. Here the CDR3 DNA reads TGTGCCAGCAGTCGGACAATTGTTACTGAAGCTTTCTTT.

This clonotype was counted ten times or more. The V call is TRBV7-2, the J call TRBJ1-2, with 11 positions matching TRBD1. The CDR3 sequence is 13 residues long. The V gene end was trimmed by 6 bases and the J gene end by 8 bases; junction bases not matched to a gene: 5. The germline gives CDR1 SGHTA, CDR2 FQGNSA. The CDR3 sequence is CASSRDRGDGYTF. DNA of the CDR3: TGTGCCAGCAGTAGGGACAGGGGGGACGGCTACACCTTC.

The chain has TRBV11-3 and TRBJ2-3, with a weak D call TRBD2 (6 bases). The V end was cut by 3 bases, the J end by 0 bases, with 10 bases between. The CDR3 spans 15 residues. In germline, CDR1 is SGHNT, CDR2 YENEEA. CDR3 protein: CASSFGGMSTDTQYF. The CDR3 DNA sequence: TGTGCCAGCAGCTTCGGCGGGATGAGCACAGATACGCAGTATTTT.

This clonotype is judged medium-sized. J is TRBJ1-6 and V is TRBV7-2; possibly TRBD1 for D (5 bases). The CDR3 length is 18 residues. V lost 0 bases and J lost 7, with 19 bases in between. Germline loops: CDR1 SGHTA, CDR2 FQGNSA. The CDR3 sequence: CASSLAGHGSTLNSPLHF. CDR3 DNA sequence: TGTGCCAGCAGCTTAGCAGGACACGGATCGACGTTAAATTCACCCCTCCACTTT.

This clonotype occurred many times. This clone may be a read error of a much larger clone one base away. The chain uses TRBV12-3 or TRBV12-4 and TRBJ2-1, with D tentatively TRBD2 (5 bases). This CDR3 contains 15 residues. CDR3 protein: CASSSREPDNNEQLF. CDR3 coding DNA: TGTGCCAGCAGCTCCCGGGAACCCGATAACAATGAGCAGTTATTC.

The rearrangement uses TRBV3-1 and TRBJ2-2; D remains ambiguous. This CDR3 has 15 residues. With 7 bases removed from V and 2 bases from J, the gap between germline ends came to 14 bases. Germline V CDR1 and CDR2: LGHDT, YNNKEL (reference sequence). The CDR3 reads CASMQAGPNTGELFF. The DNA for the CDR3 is TGTGCCAGCATGCAGGCAGGCCCTAACACCGGGGAGCTGTTTTTT.

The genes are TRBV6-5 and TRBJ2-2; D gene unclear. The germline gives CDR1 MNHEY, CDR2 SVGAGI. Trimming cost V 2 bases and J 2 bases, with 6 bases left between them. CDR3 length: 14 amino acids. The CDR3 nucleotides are TGTGCCAGCAGTTACAGAGCCAACACCGGGGAGCTGTTTTTT. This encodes CASSYRANTGELFF.

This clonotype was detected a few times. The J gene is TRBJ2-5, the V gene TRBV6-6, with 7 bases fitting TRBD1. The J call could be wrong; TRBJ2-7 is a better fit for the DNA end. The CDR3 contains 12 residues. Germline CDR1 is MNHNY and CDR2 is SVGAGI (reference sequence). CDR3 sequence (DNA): TGTGCCAGCAGTTGGGACAGCTACGAGCAGTACTTC. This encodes CASSWDSYEQYF.

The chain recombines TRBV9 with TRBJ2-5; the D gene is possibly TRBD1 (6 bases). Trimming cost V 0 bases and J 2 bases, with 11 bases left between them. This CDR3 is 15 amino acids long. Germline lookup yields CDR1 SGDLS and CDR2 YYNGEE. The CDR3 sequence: CASSVDLGHQETQYF. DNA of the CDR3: TGTGCCAGCAGCGTAGATCTGGGACATCAAGAGACCCAGTACTTC.

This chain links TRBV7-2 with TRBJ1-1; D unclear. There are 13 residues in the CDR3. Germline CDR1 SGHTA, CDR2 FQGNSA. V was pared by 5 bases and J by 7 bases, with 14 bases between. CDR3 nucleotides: TGTGCCAGCAGCACCAAGTTGATTCTTGAAGCTTTCTTT. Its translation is CASSTKLILEAFF.

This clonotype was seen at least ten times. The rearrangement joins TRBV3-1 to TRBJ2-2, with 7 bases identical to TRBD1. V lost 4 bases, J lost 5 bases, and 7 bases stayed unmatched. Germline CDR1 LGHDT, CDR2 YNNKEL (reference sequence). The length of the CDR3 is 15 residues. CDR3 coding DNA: TGTGCCAGCAGCCGGGGACAGAGTGCAACCGGGGAGCTGTTTTTT. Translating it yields CASSRGQSATGELFF.

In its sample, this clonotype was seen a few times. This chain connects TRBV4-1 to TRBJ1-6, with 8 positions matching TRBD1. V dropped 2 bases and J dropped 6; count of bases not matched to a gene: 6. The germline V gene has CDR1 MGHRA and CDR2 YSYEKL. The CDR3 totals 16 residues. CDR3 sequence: CASSQPPTGANSPLHF. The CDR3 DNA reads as TGCGCCAGCAGCCAACCCCCGACAGGGGCTAATTCACCCCTCCACTTT.

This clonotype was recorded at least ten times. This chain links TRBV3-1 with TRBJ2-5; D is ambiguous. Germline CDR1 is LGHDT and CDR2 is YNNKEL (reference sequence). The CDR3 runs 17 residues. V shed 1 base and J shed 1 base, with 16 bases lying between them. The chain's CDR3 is CASSQVPASTLQETQYF. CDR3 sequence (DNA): TGTGCCAGCAGCCAAGTCCCAGCGTCGACCCTCCAAGAGACCCAGTACTTC.

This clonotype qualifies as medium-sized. The CDR3 nucleotides read TGTGCCAGTGGGCCCCGCACAGATACGCAGTATTTT. Encoded protein: CASGPRTDTQYF. The J gene is TRBJ2-3, the V gene TRBV6-1; no clear D. The length of the CDR3 is 12 residues. Between the trimmed V and J ends, which lost 9 bases and 1 base, there was a span of 8 bases. The germline gives CDR1 MNHNS, CDR2 SASEGT.

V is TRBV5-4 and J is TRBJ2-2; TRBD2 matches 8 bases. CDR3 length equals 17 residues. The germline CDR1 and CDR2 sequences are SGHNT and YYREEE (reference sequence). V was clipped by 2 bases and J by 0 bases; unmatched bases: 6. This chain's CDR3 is CASSFLRGASNTGELFF. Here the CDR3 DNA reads TGTGCCAGCAGCTTTTTGCGGGGGGCCTCGAACACCGGGGAGCTGTTTTTT.

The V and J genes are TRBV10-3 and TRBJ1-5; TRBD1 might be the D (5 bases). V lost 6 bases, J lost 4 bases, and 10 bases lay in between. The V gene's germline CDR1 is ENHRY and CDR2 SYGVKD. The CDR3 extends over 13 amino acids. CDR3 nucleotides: TGTGCCATCAGGCAGGGTTTTAATCAGCCCCAGCATTTT. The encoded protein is CAIRQGFNQPQHF.

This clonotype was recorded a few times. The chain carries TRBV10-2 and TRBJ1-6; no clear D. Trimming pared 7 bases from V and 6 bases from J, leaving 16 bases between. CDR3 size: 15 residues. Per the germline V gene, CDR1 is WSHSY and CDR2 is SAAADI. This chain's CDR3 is CASTEARTGNSPLHF. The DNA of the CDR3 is TGCGCCAGCACTGAAGCTAGGACGGGTAATTCACCCCTCCACTTT.

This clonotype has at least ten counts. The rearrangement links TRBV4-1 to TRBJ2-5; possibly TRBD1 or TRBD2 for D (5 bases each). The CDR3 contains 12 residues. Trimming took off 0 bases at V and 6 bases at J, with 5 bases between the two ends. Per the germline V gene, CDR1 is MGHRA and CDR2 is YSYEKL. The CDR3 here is CASSQEGQTQYF. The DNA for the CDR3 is TGCGCCAGCAGCCAAGAGGGACAGACCCAGTACTTC.

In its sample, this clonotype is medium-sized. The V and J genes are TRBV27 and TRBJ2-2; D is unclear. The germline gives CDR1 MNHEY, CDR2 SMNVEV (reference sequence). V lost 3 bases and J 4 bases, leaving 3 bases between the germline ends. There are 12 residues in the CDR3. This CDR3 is CASSFSTGELFF. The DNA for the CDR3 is TGTGCCAGCAGTTTTTCCACCGGGGAGCTGTTTTTT.

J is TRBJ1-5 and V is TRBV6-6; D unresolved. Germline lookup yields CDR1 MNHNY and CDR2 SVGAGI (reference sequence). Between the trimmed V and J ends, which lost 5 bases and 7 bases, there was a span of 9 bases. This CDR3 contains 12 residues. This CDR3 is CASSIKVQPQHF. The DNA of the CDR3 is TGTGCCAGCAGTATAAAGGTCCAGCCCCAGCATTTT.

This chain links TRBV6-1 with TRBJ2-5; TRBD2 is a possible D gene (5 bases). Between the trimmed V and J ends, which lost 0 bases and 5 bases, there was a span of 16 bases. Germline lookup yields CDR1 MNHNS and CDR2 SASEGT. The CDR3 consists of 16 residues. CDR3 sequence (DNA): TGTGCCAGCAGTGAAGCGCTGGCAGGTCGGAGGGAGACCCAGTACTTC. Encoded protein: CASSEALAGRRETQYF.

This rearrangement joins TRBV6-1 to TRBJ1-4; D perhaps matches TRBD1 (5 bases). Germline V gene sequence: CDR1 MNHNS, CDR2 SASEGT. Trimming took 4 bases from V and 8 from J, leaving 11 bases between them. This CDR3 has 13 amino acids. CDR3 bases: TGTGCCAGCAGTGGCCAGGGAGGAGAAAAACTGTTTTTT. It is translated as CASSGQGGEKLFF.

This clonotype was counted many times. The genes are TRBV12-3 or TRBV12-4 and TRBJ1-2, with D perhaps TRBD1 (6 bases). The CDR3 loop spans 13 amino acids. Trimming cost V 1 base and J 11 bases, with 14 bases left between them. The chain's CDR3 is CASSLGGGGGYTF. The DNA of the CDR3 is TGTGCCAGCAGTTTAGGTGGGGGCGGTGGGTACACCTTC.

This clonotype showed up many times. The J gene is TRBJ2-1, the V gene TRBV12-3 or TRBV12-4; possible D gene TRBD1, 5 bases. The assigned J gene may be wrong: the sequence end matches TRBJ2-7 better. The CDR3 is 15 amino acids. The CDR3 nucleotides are TGTGCCAGCGCCCGAGGAAGGGGCAGGGCATACGAGCAGTACTTC. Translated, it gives CASARGRGRAYEQYF.